Listed below are T cell receptor beta chains from one sample, sequenced in a study of CD8 T cells in Susac syndrome. TCRdb reprocessed the immunoSEQ multiplex PCR reads with MiXCR, giving one entry per CDR3 protein. The sample carries 400,000 or so distinct CDR3 sequences, approximately 85% recorded once. The specimen was CD8+ T cells from PBMCs. The receptors derive from a human donor with multiple sclerosis. The CDR3 runs from the conserved cysteine through the conserved F or W. Each record gives: D gene, clone size, V gene, J gene, CDR3 DNA, CDR3 protein. D genes are given only for firm matches. Clone size, where shown, is once, few, many, or a class for clones that have expanded.

>TRBD1|NA|TRBV7-6|TRBJ1-5
TGTGCCAGCAGCTTAGAGAGTACAGGGGATCAGCCCCAGCATTTT
CASSLESTGDQPQHF
>TRBD2|NA|TRBV20-1|TRBJ2-3
TGCAGTGCTAGCTCGCTAGCGGGAGACACAGATACGCAGTATTTT
CSASSLAGDTDTQYF
>NA|NA|TRBV5-4|TRBJ2-7
TGTGCCAGCAGCCGCCGGGACGGGACCTACGAGCAGTACTTC
CASSRRDGTYEQYF
>NA|NA|TRBV25-1|TRBJ1-5
TGTGCCAGCAGTGATATCAAGGGGAATCAGCCCCAGCATTTT
CASSDIKGNQPQHF
>NA|NA|TRBV29-1|TRBJ1-2
TGCAGCGTTCTCGATCTTGAGGGCTACACCTTC
CSVLDLEGYTF
>NA|NA|TRBV12-3/TRBV12-4|TRBJ2-7
TGTGCCAGCTATAGGTGGTCCCACTACGAGCAGTACTTC
CASYRWSHYEQYF
>TRBD1|NA|TRBV25-1|TRBJ1-2
TGTGCCAGCAGTGTGGGGACAGGGGTTGGCTACACCTTC
CASSVGTGVGYTF
>TRBD2|NA|TRBV20-1|TRBJ2-1
TGCAGTGCTCGCAGCGGGGGGCTCTACAATGAGCAGTTCTTC
CSARSGGLYNEQFF
>NA|NA|TRBV5-4|TRBJ1-2
TGTGCCAGCAGCTTGGTGGGGGCGCTTTATGGCTACACCTTC
CASSLVGALYGYTF
>NA|NA|TRBV5-8|TRBJ2-3
TGTGCCAGCAGAACCGGGGCTTCTAGCACAGATACGCAGTATTTT
CASRTGASSTDTQYF
>TRBD1|NA|TRBV7-6|TRBJ2-7
TGTGCCAGCAGCTTAGCGGGCGGGACAGGGGTACACGAGCAGTACTTC
CASSLAGGTGVHEQYF
>TRBD2|NA|TRBV9|TRBJ2-3
TGTGCCAGCAGCGTAGAGGCTAGCGGGAGCACAGATACGCAGTATTTT
CASSVEASGSTDTQYF
>NA|few|TRBV29-1|TRBJ2-2
TGCAGCGTAGTGGGACTGGCAGACACCGGGGAGCTGTTTTTT
CSVVGLADTGELFF
>NA|few|TRBV4-2|TRBJ1-2
TGTGCCAGCAGCCAAGAATTGGCCCTGGCAGCGGGATATGGCTACACCTTC
CASSQELALAAGYGYTF
>NA|NA|TRBV19|TRBJ2-3
TGTGCCAGTAGTATAGTACCGGGGACAGATACGCAGTATTTT
CASSIVPGTDTQYF
>NA|NA|TRBV7-9|TRBJ1-2
TGTGCCAGCAGCTTAGCGACAGCCGTAACTAACTATGGCTACACCTTC
CASSLATAVTNYGYTF
>NA|NA|TRBV7-6|TRBJ1-6
TGTGCCAGCAGCTTAGCGGCGGCTTCACCCCTCCACTTT
CASSLAAASPLHF
>NA|NA|TRBV6-5|TRBJ2-1
TGTGCCAGCAGTTACGGCGGGCGCTACAATGAGCAGTTCTTC
CASSYGGRYNEQFF
>NA|NA|TRBV28|TRBJ1-1
TGTGCCAGCAGACCTAATCGGGCGCACACTGAAGCTTTCTTT
CASRPNRAHTEAFF
>NA|NA|TRBV3-1|TRBJ2-1
TGTGCCAGCAGCCAAGATGGTTATGAGTACAATGAGCAGTTCTTC
CASSQDGYEYNEQFF
>NA|NA|TRBV27|TRBJ2-7
TGTGCCAGCAGTTTATCTCTAGGAACCTACGAGCAGTACTTC
CASSLSLGTYEQYF
>NA|NA|TRBV12-3/TRBV12-4|TRBJ1-3
TGTGCCAGCAGCCTTGTGATGTCTGGAAACACCATATATTTT
CASSLVMSGNTIYF
>NA|NA|TRBV19|TRBJ2-7
TGTGCCAGTAGTATGGTTGGGGAGTACGAGCAGTACTTC
CASSMVGEYEQYF
>NA|few|TRBV27|TRBJ2-3
TGTGCCAGCAGTTCGGACTTCGCCGTGGGCACAGATACGCAGTATTTT
CASSSDFAVGTDTQYF
>NA|NA|TRBV19|TRBJ1-1
TGTGCCACCGAGGGGTCCCCGAACACTGAAGCTTTCTTT
CATEGSPNTEAFF
>TRBD1|NA|TRBV7-9|TRBJ2-7
TGTGCCAGCAGCTCTTTGACAGGGAGCTCCTACGAGCAGTACTTC
CASSSLTGSSYEQYF
>TRBD2|few|TRBV12-3/TRBV12-4|TRBJ2-5
TGTGCCAGCAGTCAGACTAGCGGGGGGGCGGAGACCCAGTACTTC
CASSQTSGGAETQYF
>NA|NA|TRBV30|TRBJ1-1
TGTGCCTGGAGTGCCTCAACAGATCGGACTGAAGCTTTCTTT
CAWSASTDRTEAFF
>TRBD2|NA|TRBV29-1|TRBJ2-6
TGCAGCGTTGGTGGGGCTAGCGGGATTCACTCTGGGGCCAACGTCCTGACTTTC
CSVGGASGIHSGANVLTF
>NA|NA|TRBV27|TRBJ2-7
TGTGCCAGCAGTCACCCGGGACCCAGTTACGAGCAGTACTTC
CASSHPGPSYEQYF
>NA|NA|TRBV7-6|TRBJ2-1
TGTGCCAGCAGCTTAGCGCACCACAATGAGCAGTTCTTC
CASSLAHHNEQFF
>NA|NA|TRBV6-5|TRBJ1-3
TGTGCCAGCAGCTATAGGAGCTCTGGAAACACCATATATTTT
CASSYRSSGNTIYF
>NA|NA|TRBV7-8|TRBJ1-4
TGTGCCAGCAGCCCCAGGCCCGGGAATGAAAAACTGTTTTTT
CASSPRPGNEKLFF
>NA|NA|TRBV4-1|TRBJ1-5
TGCGCCAGCAGCCAAGATCAGGATCAGCCCCAGCATTTT
CASSQDQDQPQHF
>NA|NA|TRBV25-1|TRBJ2-4
TGTGCCAGCAGTGACAGGGGTCTAGCCAAAAACATTCAGTACTTC
CASSDRGLAKNIQYF
>NA|NA|TRBV5-5|TRBJ2-7
TGTGCCAGCAAACTTCAGGGGGGGGCCGACGAGCAGTACTTC
CASKLQGGADEQYF
>NA|once|TRBV27|TRBJ2-7
TGTGCCAGCAGTAAGGAAGGCATGCCTGAGCAGTACTTC
CASSKEGMPEQYF
>NA|NA|TRBV5-6|TRBJ2-1
TGTGCCAGCAGCTTGAGGGCCCTGGACCTCAACGGGCAGTTCTTC
CASSLRALDLNGQFF
>NA|NA|TRBV15|TRBJ1-2
TGTGCCACCAGCAGAGATCTCGGGACGAGTGGTAACTATGGCTACACCTTC
CATSRDLGTSGNYGYTF
>NA|once|TRBV28|TRBJ1-5
TGTGCCAGCAGTTACAGGGTTGGCAATCAGCCCCAGCATTTT
CASSYRVGNQPQHF
>TRBD1|NA|TRBV7-9|TRBJ1-2
TGTGCCAGCACCTGGGACAGGGAGAAGTTCTATGGCTACACCTTC
CASTWDREKFYGYTF